These 21 T cell receptor beta chains share one sample of origin, sequenced in a study of blood T cell repertoires in COVID-19. The repertoire was sequenced with immunoSEQ multiplex PCR; TCRdb's copy has only in-frame clones and lacks some. The profile shows 90,000 to 100,000 clones, over 70% of them singletons. Input material: peripheral blood. These receptors all stem from a man in his 70s with acute or convalescent COVID-19.

This clone was recorded many times. The rearrangement uses TRBV5-3 and TRBJ2-5; 8 bases map to TRBD1. TRBV5-3 is filed as an ORF, its function uncertain. Trimming cost V 0 bases and J 2 bases; bases outside gene matches: 15. The CDR3 is made up of 19 amino acids. The DNA for the CDR3 is TGTGCCAGAAGCTTGGATAGGCAGGGGGCGCGGTCGGGGCAAGAGACCCAGTACTTC. It yields the protein CARSLDRQGARSGQETQYF.

This clone was counted a single time. V usage is TRBV18 and J usage is TRBJ2-1; tentative D call: TRBD1 (5 bases). Trimming took 3 bases from V and 0 from J, leaving 15 bases between them. Germline-derived CDR1 and CDR2 are KGHSH and LQKENI. The CDR3 consists of 17 residues. The CDR3 nucleotides read TGTGCCAGCTCACCCTTTAGGGGAAAGAGCTCCTACAATGAGCAGTTCTTC. It translates to CASSPFRGKSSYNEQFF.

The gene calls are TRBV28 and TRBJ1-5, with TRBD1 identical over 9 bases. The CDR3 totals 15 residues. The germline CDR1 and CDR2 sequences are MDHEN and SYDVKM. V dropped 8 bases and J dropped 3; count of bases not matched to a gene: 8. CDR3 sequence (DNA): TGTGCCAGCGGTCGGGACAGGGATATCAATCAGCCCCAGCATTTT. As protein: CASGRDRDINQPQHF.

This sequence joins TRBV18 and TRBJ2-4; 10 nucleotides match TRBD1. The CDR3 runs 18 residues. The germline CDR1 and CDR2 sequences are KGHSH and LQKENI. V gave up 1 base and J gave up 5 bases; unmatched junction bases: 11. For the CDR3, the DNA is TGTGCCAGCTCACCACGGGACAGGGGTCTTTCGGGCCAAAACATTCAGTACTTC. Its translation: CASSPRDRGLSGQNIQYF.

The chain has TRBV12-3 or TRBV12-4 and TRBJ1-1, with 8 bases that match TRBD1. After removal of 4 bases from V and 11 bases from J, the junction contained 9 bases not matched to a gene. The CDR3 totals 13 residues. The chain's CDR3 is CASSSGQGRTAFF. CDR3 coding DNA: TGTGCCAGCAGTTCCGGACAGGGAAGGACCGCTTTCTTT.

The rearrangement joins TRBV10-3 to TRBJ2-7; 10 nucleotides align to TRBD2. Germline CDR1 is ENHRY and CDR2 is SYGVKD. The CDR3 consists of 14 residues. The V and J ends lost 3 bases and 4 bases, in that order; junction bases with no gene match: 3. The DNA of the CDR3 is TGTGCCATCAGTGACGCACTAGCGGGATACGAGCAGTACTTC. The encoded protein is CAISDALAGYEQYF.

This clone came up a few times. In DNA, the CDR3 is TGTGCCAGCAGCTTAGATGGGACTAGCGGGAGAATTGAGCAGTTCTTC. Encoded protein: CASSLDGTSGRIEQFF. The gene calls are TRBV7-2 and TRBJ2-1; 14 bases are shared with TRBD2. Germline lookup yields CDR1 SGHTA and CDR2 FQGNSA. The CDR3 contains 16 residues. V lost 1 base and J lost 9; bases outside the gene matches: 5.

The CDR3 bases are TGCAGCGCGGGACTAGCGGGCTCCTACAATGAGCAGTTCTTC. Its translation is CSAGLAGSYNEQFF. This rearrangement joins TRBV29-1 to TRBJ2-1, with 12 positions matching TRBD2. Germline V gene lookup returns CDR1 SQVTM and CDR2 ANQGSEA. V shed 7 bases and J 0 bases; nucleotides not matched to a gene: 1. The CDR3 runs to 14 residues.

This sequence joins TRBV7-2 and TRBJ2-5; tentative D call: TRBD1 (6 bases). Germline CDR1 reads SGHTA; CDR2 reads FQGNSA. The CDR3 is 14 residues long. The ends were cut back, 5 bases at V and 5 bases at J, with 15 bases in the middle. This CDR3 is CASSLSRGQETQYF. CDR3 bases: TGTGCCAGCAGCCTGTCCAGGGGTCAGGAGACCCAGTACTTC. Complete variable domain (other parts from reference TRBV7-2 and TRBJ2-5): GAGVSQSPSNKVTEKGKDVELRCDPISGHTALYWYRQSLGQGLEFLIYFQGNSAPDKSGLPSDRFSAERTGGSVSTLTIQRTQQEDSAVYLCASSLSRGQETQYFGPGTRLLVL.

The rearrangement joins TRBV5-1 to TRBJ2-3, with TRBD1 identical over 8 bases. Germline V gives CDR1 SGHRS, CDR2 YFSETQ. The CDR3 extends over 15 amino acids. V lost 1 base, J lost 2 bases, and 3 bases stayed unmatched. The CDR3 spells CASSLTDRDTDTQYF. The CDR3 coding sequence is TGCGCCAGCAGCTTGACGGACAGGGACACAGATACGCAGTATTTT. Full variable domain (missing parts from reference TRBV5-1 and TRBJ2-3): KAGVTQTPRYLIKTRGQQVTLSCSPISGHRSVSWYQQTPGQGLQFLFEYFSETQRNKGNFPGRFSGRQFSNSRSEMNVSTLELGDSALYLCASSLTDRDTDTQYFGPGTRLTVL.

This chain connects TRBV6-5 to TRBJ2-7; 9 positions match TRBD2. The CDR3 length is 15 residues. V trimming: 6 bases; J trimming: 5 bases; junction bases outside the gene matches: 11. Germline V gives CDR1 MNHEY, CDR2 SVGAGI. CDR3 sequence (DNA): TGTGCCAGCAGGCCGGGGGTAGCGGGAGATAACGAGCAGTACTTC. The encoded protein is CASRPGVAGDNEQYF.

This clone is medium-sized in the sample. The J gene is TRBJ2-7, the V gene TRBV30; D not resolved. Trimming took off 1 base at V and 0 bases at J, with 7 bases between the two ends. Germline loops: CDR1 GTSNPN, CDR2 SVGIG (reference sequence). The CDR3 loop spans 13 amino acids. The CDR3 coding sequence is TGTGCCTGGAGTGGCCAGGACTCCTACGAGCAGTACTTC. This codes for CAWSGQDSYEQYF.

The chain joins TRBV19 to TRBJ2-5; 7 nucleotides agree with TRBD2. Germline V gene sequence: CDR1 LNHDA, CDR2 SQIVND (reference sequence). The length of the CDR3 is 16 residues. The V segment lost 3 bases and the J segment 5 bases; nucleotides outside the gene matches: 12. The CDR3 DNA reads TGTGCCAGTAGTATGGGCCTTGGCGGGCGGGGGGAGACCCAGTACTTC. Its protein product is CASSMGLGGRGETQYF.

V and J are TRBV28 and TRBJ1-1; D perhaps matches TRBD1 (6 bases). The CDR3 spans 14 residues. CDR1 is MDHEN, CDR2 SYDVKM, per germline. V was shortened by 7 bases and J by 2 bases, with 14 bases between the two germline ends. The CDR3 is CASIRQGSNTEAFF. The DNA for the CDR3 is TGTGCCAGCATAAGGCAGGGGAGTAACACTGAAGCTTTCTTT.

The rearrangement links TRBV28 to TRBJ2-7, with D maybe TRBD1 (5 bases). CDR3 length: 13 residues. Germline CDR1 is MDHEN and CDR2 is SYDVKM. The germline V and J ends were trimmed by 7 bases and 0 bases, with 10 bases remaining between them. The CDR3 region is CASTRQHSYEQYF. The CDR3 region has the DNA TGTGCCAGCACTCGACAGCACTCCTACGAGCAGTACTTC. Full variable domain (rest looked up from reference TRBV28 and TRBJ2-7): DVKVTQSSRYLVKRTGEKVFLECVQDMDHENMFWYRQDPGLGLRLIYFSYDVKMKEKGDIPEGYSVSREKKERFSLILESASTNQTSMYLCASTRQHSYEQYFGPGTRLTVT.

In DNA form, the CDR3 reads TGTGCCAGTAGTACCCTCCTCTATGACAGGGACACTGAAGCTTTCTTT. Its translation is CASSTLLYDRDTEAFF. The rearrangement uses TRBV19 and TRBJ1-1; 7 positions match TRBD1. The CDR3 has 16 amino acids. V dropped 4 bases and J dropped 3; count of bases not matched to a gene: 11. Germline V gene data show CDR1 as LNHDA and CDR2 as SQIVND (reference sequence).

This chain uses TRBV9 with TRBJ2-7; D may be TRBD2 (5 bases). V lost 0 bases and J 3 bases, leaving 13 bases between the germline ends. The CDR3 loop spans 15 amino acids. CDR1 is SGDLS, CDR2 YYNGEE, per germline. This CDR3 is CASSVAAGLSYEQYF. The CDR3 DNA reads TGTGCCAGCAGCGTAGCTGCGGGTCTTAGCTACGAGCAGTACTTC.

This rearrangement joins TRBV1 to TRBJ2-7; TRBD2 is taken as the D call from the table, unchecked against the DNA. TRBV1 is flagged as a pseudogene. The CDR3 extends over 20 amino acids. This chain's CDR3 is CTSSLRSDSGRPNPFYEQYF. The DNA of the CDR3 is TGCACCAGCAGCCTCAGAAGTGATAGCGGGAGGCCAAACCCCTTCTACGAGCAGTACTTC.

This clone was picked up one time. This sequence joins TRBV24-1 and TRBJ1-5; 10 bases match TRBD1. CDR1 and CDR2 from the germline V gene are KGHDR and SFDVKD. After removal of 9 bases from V and 6 bases from J, the junction contained 7 bases not matched to a gene. The CDR3 length is 14 residues. CDR3 DNA: TGTGCCACCGGAGGACAGGGGGTGGGTCAGCCCCAGCATTTT. It codes for CATGGQGVGQPQHF.

This clone turned up a few times. J is TRBJ1-4 and V is TRBV11-2; 10 bases fit TRBD1. CDR3 length: 19 residues. Unmatched junction bases numbered 14, after V lost 0 bases and J lost 7 bases. Germline CDR1 and CDR2: SGHAT and FQNNGV. The CDR3 protein is CASSLDSFVTGGSSEKLFF. The CDR3 nucleotides read TGTGCCAGCAGCTTAGATAGTTTCGTGACAGGGGGCTCGAGTGAAAAACTGTTTTTT. Filled out from reference TRBV11-2 and TRBJ1-4, the complete variable domain reads EAGVAQSPRYKIIEKRQSVAFWCNPISGHATLYWYQQILGQGPKLLIQFQNNGVVDDSQLPKDRFSAERLKGVDSTLKIQPAKLEDSAVYLCASSLDSFVTGGSSEKLFFGSGTQLSVL.

This chain joins TRBV6-5 and TRBJ1-1; D is possibly TRBD1 (5 bases). V dropped 5 bases and J dropped 11 bases, with 18 bases sitting between them. Germline CDR1 and CDR2: MNHEY and SVGAGI. The CDR3 is 13 residues long. The CDR3 nucleotides are TGTGCCAGCAGTACCCGACAGTCTTGGGGTGCTTTCTTT. Protein product: CASSTRQSWGAFF.